The next 26 T cell receptor beta chains were all read from a single sample in a study of regulatory T cells in long-lasting Graves disease (dated by TCRdb to the early 2020s). Libraries were built with multiplex PCR. Sequencing used an Illumina HiSeq 4000. To build TCR beta libraries, CDR3 regions were amplified by Arm-PCR using iRepertoire HTBI primers. TCRdb reprocessing: public reads trimmed at Q25 with fastp, clones called with MiXCR, in-frame beta chains kept. Records with the same CDR3 protein are collapsed into one entry carrying the most frequent genes and DNA. The sample table shows 650,000 to 850,000 distinct CDR3 sequences, and around 30% are seen once. Clones ranked in the top ten supply around 42% of the sample. In light of the paper, this sample's time point label describes: persistent/refractory GD, antithyroid drugs over 5 years with positive TRAb. RNA was extracted from PBMCs in TRIzol for both TCR sequencing and RNA sequencing.

Here the sequenced sample was peripheral blood mononuclear cells (PBMCs), taken when the disease was refractory, from a patient treated with antithyroid drugs. All receptors derive from a female donor with Graves disease.

This clonotype was counted a single time. V gene TRBV28 combines with J gene TRBJ1-2, with TRBD1 identical over 7 bases. Germline V gene lookup returns CDR1 MDHEN and CDR2 SYDVKM. The CDR3 runs to 13 residues. V shed 6 bases and J 8 bases; nucleotides not matched to a gene: 9. CDR3 residues: CASSRTGEEGYTF. The CDR3 DNA is TGTGCCAGCAGCCGTACAGGGGAGGAAGGCTACACCTTC.

This clonotype has at least ten counts. The chain links TRBV6-1 to TRBJ2-7; 10 bases are a match to TRBD1. V shed 6 bases and J 4 bases; nucleotides not matched to a gene: 9. The germline gives CDR1 MNHNS, CDR2 SASEGT. This CDR3 has 15 residues. The CDR3 DNA is TGTGCCAGCAGATCCTGGACAGGGGGAGAATACGAGCAGTACTTC. Translated: CASRSWTGGEYEQYF.

The CDR3 sequence: CASISPGRGMRDTEAFF. CDR3 sequence (DNA): TGTGCCAGCATTTCACCAGGGCGGGGAATGAGGGACACTGAAGCTTTCTTT. V gene TRBV28 combines with J gene TRBJ1-1; D is perhaps TRBD1 (5 bases). Germline values: CDR1 MDHEN, CDR2 SYDVKM. Between the trimmed V and J ends, which lost 7 bases and 3 bases, there was a span of 24 bases. The CDR3 spans 17 residues.

In its sample, this clonotype was seen a few times. The chain carries TRBV3-1 and TRBJ1-5; D is unresolved. The ends were cut back, 4 bases at V and 6 bases at J, with 13 bases in the middle. The CDR3 is made up of 14 amino acids. Looked up from germline, CDR1 is LGHDT and CDR2 is YNNKEL (reference sequence). The CDR3 DNA sequence: TGTGCCAGCAGCCCAAACGTTCTACCTCAGCCCCAGCATTTT. Translated, it gives CASSPNVLPQPQHF.

This clonotype was found many times. This chain connects TRBV28 to TRBJ1-1, with unresolved D. Germline V gene sequence: CDR1 MDHEN, CDR2 SYDVKM. Between the trimmed V and J ends, which lost 2 bases and 11 bases, there was a span of 12 bases. The CDR3 has 12 amino acids. The CDR3 protein is CASSLGLGRAFF. The CDR3 DNA sequence: TGTGCCAGCAGTTTAGGTCTAGGGCGGGCTTTCTTT.

This clonotype was seen repeatedly, ten times or more. This rearrangement joins TRBV28 to TRBJ1-2; D might be TRBD1 (6 bases). This CDR3 has 15 amino acids. Germline V lookup: CDR1 MDHEN, CDR2 SYDVKM. V lost 6 bases and J lost 3, with 17 bases in between. As DNA, the CDR3 is TGTGCCAGCAGCCCCGGAGGGGGGCGGTACTATGGCTACACCTTC. Translating gives CASSPGGGRYYGYTF.

Regarding this clonotype: With a much larger clone just one base away, this may be a read error. CDR3 residues: CASSIQGVQEAQYF. Here the CDR3 DNA reads TGTGCCAGCAGTATCCAGGGGGTACAAGAGGCCCAGTACTTC. J is TRBJ2-5 and V is TRBV12-3 or TRBV12-4, with TRBD1 matching over 7 bases. This CDR3 has 14 amino acids.

This clonotype was detected many times. V usage is TRBV2 and J usage is TRBJ1-2; no clear D gene. Germline-derived CDR1 and CDR2 are SNHLY and FYNNEI. This CDR3 is built from 16 residues. V was shortened by 3 bases and J by 6 bases, with 20 bases between the two germline ends. The CDR3 DNA reads TGTGCCAGCAGTGATTTGCACGATGACACACATGATGGCTACACCTTC. Its translation: CASSDLHDDTHDGYTF. The full variable domain, in which reference TRBV2 and TRBJ1-2 provide the parts outside the CDR3, is EPEVTQTPSHQVTQMGQEVILRCVPISNHLYFYWYRQILGQKVEFLVSFYNNEISEKSEIFDDQFSVERPDGSNFTLKIRSTKLEDSAMYFCASSDLHDDTHDGYTFGSGTRLTVV.

This sequence joins TRBV12-3 or TRBV12-4 and TRBJ1-1; D uncertain. This CDR3 has 16 amino acids. Between the trimmed V and J ends, which lost 5 bases and 0 bases, there was a span of 16 bases. As DNA, the CDR3 is TGTGCCAGCAGTCTAGGGAGGCGGATCATGAACACTGAAGCTTTCTTT. It translates to CASSLGRRIMNTEAFF.

The chain combines TRBV18 with TRBJ2-7; TRBD1 agrees at 7 bases. Germline loops: CDR1 KGHSH, CDR2 LQKENI. The CDR3 has 15 residues. Unmatched junction bases numbered 7, after V lost 1 base and J lost 4 bases. CDR3 nucleotides: TGTGCCAGCTCACCACAGCAGGGGGTCCTATACGAGCAGTACTTC. Translated, it gives CASSPQQGVLYEQYF.

This clonotype has only a few counts. The chain recombines TRBV20-1 with TRBJ1-6, with D unresolved. The CDR3 is made up of 15 amino acids. Trimming removed 0 bases at V and 8 bases at J, with 14 bases between. The germline CDR1 and CDR2 sequences are DFQATT and SNEGSKA (reference sequence). The chain's CDR3 is CSARDGRVVDSPLHF. CDR3 nucleotide sequence: TGCAGTGCTAGAGATGGGAGGGTTGTGGATTCACCCCTCCACTTT.

This chain connects TRBV4-1 to TRBJ2-2; 9 bases match TRBD1. The CDR3 spans 15 residues. V lost 5 bases, J lost 6 bases, and 7 bases stayed unmatched. Germline assignment: CDR1 MGHRA and CDR2 YSYEKL. The CDR3 is CASSLTGGFSGELFF. CDR3 coding DNA: TGCGCCAGCAGCTTGACAGGGGGATTTTCCGGGGAGCTGTTTTTT.

This clonotype showed up just a few times. The CDR3 is CASSDWEGAGNTIYF. The CDR3 DNA reads as TGTGCCAGCAGTGATTGGGAAGGAGCTGGAAACACCATATATTTT. This chain uses TRBV6-1 with TRBJ1-3; D is undetermined. The V end was cut by 3 bases, the J end by 2 bases, with 11 bases between. The CDR3 contains 15 residues. Germline loops: CDR1 MNHNS, CDR2 SASEGT.

This clonotype was detected only a few times. This chain links TRBV20-1 with TRBJ2-1; TRBD2 matches 7 bases. The germline V gene encodes CDR1 DFQATT and CDR2 SNEGSKA (reference sequence). J lost 4 bases, V lost 3 bases, and 3 bases had no gene match. The CDR3 covers 13 residues. The CDR3 nucleotides are TGCAGTGCTAGTCAAGCGGGGTACAATGAGCAGTTCTTC. Translated: CSASQAGYNEQFF.

This clonotype has just a few counts. The chain links TRBV7-2 to TRBJ2-7; D assignment may be TRBD1 or TRBD2 (5 bases each). Trimming removed 4 bases at V and 7 bases at J, with 14 bases between. The CDR3 spans 13 residues. Per the germline V gene, CDR1 is SGHTA and CDR2 is FQGNSA. In DNA, the CDR3 is TGTGCCAGCAGCTCCGACGGGGCAGGGGAGCAGTACTTC. Translated, it gives CASSSDGAGEQYF.

Here the CDR3 DNA reads TGTGCCAGCAGCGTAGGGGGCAGCCCCAACATTCAGTACTTC. It encodes CASSVGGSPNIQYF. The chain is built from TRBV9 and TRBJ2-4, with D maybe TRBD1 (5 bases). The CDR3 has 14 residues. V lost 0 bases to trimming and J lost 7 bases, with 11 bases between them. Germline V lookup: CDR1 SGDLS, CDR2 YYNGEE.

This chain uses TRBV19 with TRBJ1-1; D is perhaps TRBD1 (5 bases). The CDR3 contains 15 residues. Germline CDR1 is LNHDA and CDR2 is SQIVND (reference sequence). V was pared by 6 bases and J by 0 bases, with 14 bases between. CDR3 protein: CASRIPGGMNTEAFF. The DNA for the CDR3 is TGTGCCAGTAGGATACCGGGGGGAATGAACACTGAAGCTTTCTTT.

This clonotype has only a few counts. The chain employs TRBV18 and TRBJ1-1, with D uncertain. Looked up from germline, CDR1 is KGHSH and CDR2 is LQKENI. V lost 3 bases and J lost 4, with 12 bases in between. This CDR3 has 14 amino acids. The CDR3: CASSPLEGFTEAFF. In DNA form, the CDR3 reads TGTGCCAGCTCACCCCTCGAAGGGTTCACTGAAGCTTTCTTT.

This clonotype was observed a single time. This rearrangement joins TRBV30 to TRBJ2-5; 7 nucleotides line up with TRBD1. Germline V CDR1 and CDR2: GTSNPN, SVGIG (reference sequence). This CDR3 is 11 amino acids long. J lost 4 bases, V lost 8 bases, and 4 bases had no gene match. DNA of the CDR3: TGTGCCGTGGGACAGCGAGAGACCCAGTACTTC. It is translated as CAVGQRETQYF.

CDR3 in DNA: TGTGCCAGCAGTCCCCTAGGGGGCAGGTTGGACACTGAAGCTTTCTTT. Its translation is CASSPLGGRLDTEAFF. This rearrangement joins TRBV28 to TRBJ1-1; 7 bases are a match to TRBD1. CDR1 is MDHEN, CDR2 SYDVKM, per germline. The V gene end was trimmed by 5 bases and the J gene end by 3 bases; junction bases not matched to a gene: 12. The CDR3 totals 16 residues.

This clonotype has a handful of counts. The chain has TRBV30 and TRBJ2-7, with D tentatively TRBD2 (5 bases). Trimming shortened V by 2 bases and J by 7 bases, and 12 bases separated the two germline ends. Germline V gene data show CDR1 as GTSNPN and CDR2 as SVGIG (reference sequence). CDR3 size: 12 residues. The CDR3 is CAWSRGRWEQYF. The CDR3 DNA sequence: TGTGCCTGGAGTCGGGGAAGGTGGGAGCAGTACTTC.

This clonotype was seen repeatedly, ten times or more. The chain uses TRBV2 and TRBJ2-2, with 7 bases aligning to TRBD1. The V gene's germline CDR1 is SNHLY and CDR2 FYNNEI. V lost 8 bases to trimming and J lost 2 bases; unmatched junction nucleotides: 5. This CDR3 has 14 residues. The CDR3 nucleotides are TGTGCCAGCGGCCGGGACAGAAACACCGGGGAGCTGTTTTTT. This encodes CASGRDRNTGELFF.

The chain recombines TRBV29-1 with TRBJ2-7; D gene ambiguous. CDR1 is SQVTM and CDR2 is ANQGSEA in the germline V gene. V was trimmed by 4 bases and J by 4 bases, leaving 14 bases between them. The CDR3 loop spans 13 amino acids. CDR3 DNA: TGCAGCGTTGTGCCGAGGTCGAATTACGAGCAGTACTTC. This encodes CSVVPRSNYEQYF.

The V gene is TRBV20-1, the J gene TRBJ1-6; 8 nucleotides match TRBD1. CDR1 and CDR2 (germline): DFQATT, SNEGSKA (reference sequence). The J segment lost 6 bases and the V segment lost 5 bases, leaving 9 bases of the junction unmatched. The CDR3 extends over 15 amino acids. The CDR3 spells CSAETGQGSNSPLHF. The CDR3 region has the DNA TGCAGTGCTGAAACTGGACAGGGTAGTAATTCACCCCTCCACTTT.

This sequence joins TRBV5-1 and TRBJ1-2; D gene ambiguous. The length of the CDR3 is 16 residues. CDR1 is SGHRS, CDR2 YFSETQ, per germline. Trimming pared 0 bases from V and 1 base from J, leaving 13 bases between. The CDR3 sequence: CASSLDWQIVNYGYTF. CDR3 DNA sequence: TGCGCCAGCAGCTTGGACTGGCAGATAGTTAACTATGGCTACACCTTC.

This clonotype was counted a few times. This rearrangement joins TRBV6-5 to TRBJ1-5; no definite D call. The CDR3 is made up of 15 amino acids. Germline CDR1 is MNHEY and CDR2 is SVGAGI. V gave up 0 bases and J gave up 6 bases, with 12 bases separating them. CDR3 sequence: CASSYSQTGGQPQHF. DNA for the CDR3: TGTGCCAGCAGTTACTCTCAAACGGGAGGTCAGCCCCAGCATTTT.